This is a list of T cell receptor beta chains from one sample in a study of blood T cell repertoires in COVID-19. The protocol was immunoSEQ multiplex PCR, while the TCRdb copy is restricted to in-frame clones and leaves out a portion. The profile shows approximately 270,000 clones, 65% to 85% of them singletons. The material sequenced was peripheral blood. The receptors were sampled from a person aged 70 to 80 with COVID-19, enrolled during active disease. Both conserved end residues are part of each CDR3. The D gene is left open where the match is weak. A row's size may be missing; if present it is once, few, many or a size class.

j_gene | abundance | d_gene | v_gene | len | CDR3aa | CDR3nt
TRBJ2-7 | . | . | TRBV24-1 | 12 | CATSSANYEQYF | TGTGCCACCAGTAGCGCGAACTACGAGCAGTACTTC
TRBJ1-4 | once | . | TRBV7-9 | 14 | CASSLRQDNEKLFF | TGTGCCAGCAGCTTAAGACAGGATAATGAAAAACTGTTTTTT
TRBJ2-2 | . | TRBD1 | TRBV5-1 | 19 | CASSSPRDRGNRDTGELFF | TGCGCCAGCAGCTCCCCCCGGGACAGGGGGAATAGGGACACCGGGGAGCTGTTTTTT
TRBJ2-3 | . | TRBD2 | TRBV5-1 | 13 | CASSLPSGDTQYF | TGCGCCAGCAGCCTCCCTAGCGGAGATACGCAGTATTTT
TRBJ1-1 | few | . | TRBV6-5 | 13 | CASRQQGPAEAFF | TGTGCCAGCAGGCAACAGGGCCCCGCTGAAGCTTTCTTT
TRBJ2-1 | few | TRBD2 | TRBV7-3 | 15 | CASSLLAGGFNEQFF | TGTGCCAGCAGCTTACTAGCGGGAGGTTTCAATGAGCAGTTCTTC
TRBJ2-1 | . | . | TRBV7-9 | 15 | CASSPRGGSYNEQFF | TGTGCCAGCAGCCCGCGAGGGGGCTCCTACAATGAGCAGTTCTTC
TRBJ2-3 | . | . | TRBV7-2 | 16 | CASSFFSTRSTDTQYF | TGTGCCAGCAGCTTTTTTAGTACCCGTAGCACAGATACGCAGTATTTT
TRBJ1-1 | . | . | TRBV7-9 | 16 | CASSSQNANLNTEAFF | TGTGCCAGCAGCTCCCAGAACGCCAACCTGAACACTGAAGCTTTCTTT
TRBJ1-2 | . | TRBD1 | TRBV2 | 17 | CASSPTGGAHLGDGYTF | TGTGCCAGCAGTCCGACAGGGGGCGCCCACTTAGGCGATGGCTACACCTTC
TRBJ2-7 | . | TRBD1 | TRBV28 | 13 | CASRKPQGAEQYF | TGTGCCAGCAGAAAGCCTCAGGGGGCCGAGCAGTACTTC
TRBJ1-3 | once | . | TRBV9 | 17 | CASSGGSSGISGNTIYF | TGTGCCAGCAGCGGGGGTAGTAGCGGGATCTCTGGAAACACCATATATTTT
TRBJ1-2 | . | . | TRBV3-1/TRBV3-2 | 11 | CATGQLYGYTF | TGTGCCACTGGACAGCTCTATGGCTACACCTTC
TRBJ1-1 | once | TRBD1 | TRBV19 | 15 | CASSPMTGGRTEAFF | TGTGCCAGTAGTCCGATGACAGGGGGAAGGACTGAAGCTTTCTTT
TRBJ1-6 | . | . | TRBV27 | 15 | CASSFSLLRSSPLHF | TGTGCCAGCAGTTTTAGTCTTCTGAGGTCTTCACCCCTCCACTTT
TRBJ2-7 | . | . | TRBV6-5 | 13 | CASRQVTTYEQYF | TGTGCCAGCAGACAGGTGACAACCTACGAGCAGTACTTC